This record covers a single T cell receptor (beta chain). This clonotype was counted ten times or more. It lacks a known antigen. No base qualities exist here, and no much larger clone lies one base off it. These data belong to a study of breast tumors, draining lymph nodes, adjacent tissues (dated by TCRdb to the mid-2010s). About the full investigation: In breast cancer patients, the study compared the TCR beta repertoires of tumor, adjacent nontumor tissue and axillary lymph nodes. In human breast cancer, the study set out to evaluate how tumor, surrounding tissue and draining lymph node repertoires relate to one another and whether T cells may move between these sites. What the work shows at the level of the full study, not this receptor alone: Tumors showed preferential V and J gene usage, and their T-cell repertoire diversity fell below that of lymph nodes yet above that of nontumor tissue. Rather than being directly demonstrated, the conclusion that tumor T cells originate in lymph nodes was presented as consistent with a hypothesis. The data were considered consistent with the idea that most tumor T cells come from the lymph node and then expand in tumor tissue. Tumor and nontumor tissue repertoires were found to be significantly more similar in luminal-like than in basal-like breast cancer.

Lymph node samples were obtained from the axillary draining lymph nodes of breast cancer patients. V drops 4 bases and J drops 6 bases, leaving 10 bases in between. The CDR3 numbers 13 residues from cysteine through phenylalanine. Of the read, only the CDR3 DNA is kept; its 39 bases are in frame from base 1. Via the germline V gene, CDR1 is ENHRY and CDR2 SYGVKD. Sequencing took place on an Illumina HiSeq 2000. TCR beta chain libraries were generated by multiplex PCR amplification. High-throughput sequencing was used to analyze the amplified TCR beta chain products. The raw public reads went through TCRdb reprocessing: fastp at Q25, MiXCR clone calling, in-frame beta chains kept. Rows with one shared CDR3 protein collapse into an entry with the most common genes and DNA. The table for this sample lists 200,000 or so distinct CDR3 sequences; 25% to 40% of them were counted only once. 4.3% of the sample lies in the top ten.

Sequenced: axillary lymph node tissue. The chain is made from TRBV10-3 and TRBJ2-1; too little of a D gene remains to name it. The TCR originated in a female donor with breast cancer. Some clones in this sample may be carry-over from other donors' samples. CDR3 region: CAISASLGNEQFF. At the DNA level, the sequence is TGTGCCATCAGTGCCAGTCTCGGCAATGAGCAGTTCTTC.